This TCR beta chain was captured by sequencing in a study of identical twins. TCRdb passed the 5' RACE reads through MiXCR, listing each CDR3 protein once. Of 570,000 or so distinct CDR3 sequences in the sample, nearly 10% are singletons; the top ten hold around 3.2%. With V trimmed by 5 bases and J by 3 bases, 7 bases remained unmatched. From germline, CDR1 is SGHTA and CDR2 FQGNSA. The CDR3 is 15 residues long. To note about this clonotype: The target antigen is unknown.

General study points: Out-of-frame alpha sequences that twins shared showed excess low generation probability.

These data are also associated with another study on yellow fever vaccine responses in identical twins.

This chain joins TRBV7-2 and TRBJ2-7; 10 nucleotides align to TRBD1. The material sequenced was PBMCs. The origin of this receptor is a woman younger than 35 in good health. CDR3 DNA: TGTGCCAGCAGCCGCTCGGGACAGGGGCTCTACGAGCAGTACTTC. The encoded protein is CASSRSGQGLYEQYF.